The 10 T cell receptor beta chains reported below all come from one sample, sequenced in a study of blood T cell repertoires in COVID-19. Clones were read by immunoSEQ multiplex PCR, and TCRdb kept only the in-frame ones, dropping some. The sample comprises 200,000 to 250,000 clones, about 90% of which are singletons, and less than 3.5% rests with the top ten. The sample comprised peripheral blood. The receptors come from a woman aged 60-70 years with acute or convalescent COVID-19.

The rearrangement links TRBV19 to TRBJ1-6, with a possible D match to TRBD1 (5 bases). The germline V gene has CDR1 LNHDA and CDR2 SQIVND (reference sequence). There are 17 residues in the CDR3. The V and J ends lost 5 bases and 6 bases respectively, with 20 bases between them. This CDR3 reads CASSPGRQFVVNSPLHF. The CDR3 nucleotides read TGTGCCAGTAGTCCCGGAAGACAGTTCGTCGTTAATTCACCCCTCCACTTT.

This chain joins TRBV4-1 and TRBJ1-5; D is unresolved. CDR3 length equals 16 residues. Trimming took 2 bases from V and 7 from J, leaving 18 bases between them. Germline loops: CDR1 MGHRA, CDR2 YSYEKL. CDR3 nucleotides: TGCGCCAGCAGCCAATACTGGTTGGCAGGCCGGCAGCCCCAGCATTTT. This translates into CASSQYWLAGRQPQHF.

In DNA, the CDR3 is TGTGCCAGCAGCCACCCGGTGTTAGCGGGAGGGCCCGCAGATACGCAGTATTTT. It specifies CASSHPVLAGGPADTQYF. The J gene is TRBJ2-3, the V gene TRBV3-1 (or the pseudogene TRBV3-2); 11 bases agree with TRBD2. The V and J ends lost 3 bases and 4 bases, in that order; junction bases with no gene match: 12. The germline V gene has CDR1 LGHDT and CDR2 YNNKEL (reference sequence). The CDR3 covers 18 residues.

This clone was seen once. CDR3 sequence: CASSWTGFSGNTIYF. The CDR3 DNA sequence: TGTGCCAGCAGCTGGACAGGGTTTTCTGGAAACACCATATATTTT. The chain is built from TRBV5-6 and TRBJ1-3; 8 bases agree with TRBD1. V lost 3 bases to trimming and J lost 1 base; unmatched junction nucleotides: 3. Germline CDR1 SGHDT, CDR2 YYEEEE. The length of the CDR3 is 15 residues.

The CDR3 DNA reads as TGTGCCACTAAAGACCGGGGGGGCGACTCAGAAAAACTGTTTTTT. It translates to CATKDRGGDSEKLFF. The V call is TRBV19, the J call TRBJ1-4; D is perhaps TRBD1 (6 bases). Germline V gene sequence: CDR1 LNHDA, CDR2 SQIVND (reference sequence). V gave up 10 bases and J gave up 8 bases, with 23 bases separating them. There are 15 residues in the CDR3.

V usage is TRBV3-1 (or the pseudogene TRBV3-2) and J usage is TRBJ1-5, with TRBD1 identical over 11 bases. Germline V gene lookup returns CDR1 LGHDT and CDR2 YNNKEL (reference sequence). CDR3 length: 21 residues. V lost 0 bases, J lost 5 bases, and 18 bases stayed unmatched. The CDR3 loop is CASSQEIEGQGVPYIHQPQHF. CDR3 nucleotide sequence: TGTGCCAGCAGCCAAGAAATTGAGGGACAGGGGGTACCCTACATTCATCAGCCCCAGCATTTT.

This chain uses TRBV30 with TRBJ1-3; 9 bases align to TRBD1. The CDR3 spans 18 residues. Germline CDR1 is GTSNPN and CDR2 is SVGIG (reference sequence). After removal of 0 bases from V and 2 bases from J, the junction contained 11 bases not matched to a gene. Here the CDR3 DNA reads TGTGCCTGGAGTGTACCTTGGGGACAGGGAATTGCTGGAAACACCATATATTTT. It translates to CAWSVPWGQGIAGNTIYF.

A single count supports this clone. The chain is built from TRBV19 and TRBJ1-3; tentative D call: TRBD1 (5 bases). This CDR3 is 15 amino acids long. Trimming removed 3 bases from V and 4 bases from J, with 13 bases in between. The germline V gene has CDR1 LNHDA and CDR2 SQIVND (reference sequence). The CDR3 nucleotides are TGTGCCAGTAGTATTAGCAGGGCTCCAGGAAACACCATATATTTT. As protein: CASSISRAPGNTIYF.

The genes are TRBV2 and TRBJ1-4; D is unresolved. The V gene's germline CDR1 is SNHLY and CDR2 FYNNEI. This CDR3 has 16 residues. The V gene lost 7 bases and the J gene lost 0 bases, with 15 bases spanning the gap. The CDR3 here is CASKESSGATNEKLFF. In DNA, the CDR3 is TGTGCCAGCAAAGAAAGTAGCGGGGCAACTAATGAAAAACTGTTTTTT.

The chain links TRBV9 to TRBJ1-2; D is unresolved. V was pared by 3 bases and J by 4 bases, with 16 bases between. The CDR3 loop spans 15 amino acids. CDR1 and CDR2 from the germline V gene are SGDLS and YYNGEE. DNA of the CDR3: TGTGCCAGCAGCGGTCCATTTTCCCCTACCTATGGCTACACCTTC. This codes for CASSGPFSPTYGYTF.